These 4 T cell receptor beta chains share one sample of origin, sequenced in a study of Tregs in tolerant kidney transplant recipients. Mixed chimerism was transient after nonmyeloablative marrow transplants from related graft donors. TCRdb keeps only in-frame clones here, not all; method: immunoSEQ multiplex PCR. The data show about 21,000 clones, roughly 80% seen once. This sample comprised CD8+ T cells from blood (PBMCs), obtained 6 months after the transplant. Every receptor here comes from a human patient who received a combined kidney and bone marrow transplant. Some T cells may be graft donor cells.

The sample holds a few counts of this clone. V is TRBV5-8 and J is TRBJ2-3; 8 bases are shared with TRBD2. The CDR3 is made up of 15 amino acids. From germline, CDR1 is SGHTS and CDR2 YDEGEE. V shed 4 bases, J shed 1 base, and the junction held 5 bases outside the gene matches. The CDR3 loop is CASSRLAGGTDTQYF. As DNA, the CDR3 is TGTGCCAGCAGCCGCCTAGCGGGTGGCACAGATACGCAGTATTTT.

This chain connects TRBV9 to TRBJ2-1; D not resolved. CDR3 length: 16 amino acids. Per the germline V gene, CDR1 is SGDLS and CDR2 is YYNGEE. V was shortened by 1 base and J by 2 bases, with 13 bases between the two germline ends. The CDR3: CASSVSGLPAYNEQFF. The CDR3 DNA follows: TGTGCCAGCAGCGTAAGTGGCCTGCCCGCCTACAATGAGCAGTTCTTC.

The chain is built from TRBV29-1 and TRBJ1-4, with a weak D call TRBD1 (5 bases). This CDR3 spans 15 amino acids. Germline lookup yields CDR1 SQVTM and CDR2 ANQGSEA. V was cut by 3 bases and J by 3 bases, with 14 bases left in between. CDR3 DNA: TGCAGCGTTGACGGGTTGGGGGGGTCTAATGAAAAACTGTTTTTT. Translated: CSVDGLGGSNEKLFF.

The V gene is TRBV6-1, the J gene TRBJ1-2, with D unclear. CDR1 is MNHNS, CDR2 SASEGT, per germline. V lost 3 bases, J lost 4 bases, and 9 bases lay in between. The CDR3 runs 13 residues. For the CDR3, the DNA is TGTGCCAGCAGTGATTATTTGCGCTATGGCTACACCTTC. It encodes CASSDYLRYGYTF.